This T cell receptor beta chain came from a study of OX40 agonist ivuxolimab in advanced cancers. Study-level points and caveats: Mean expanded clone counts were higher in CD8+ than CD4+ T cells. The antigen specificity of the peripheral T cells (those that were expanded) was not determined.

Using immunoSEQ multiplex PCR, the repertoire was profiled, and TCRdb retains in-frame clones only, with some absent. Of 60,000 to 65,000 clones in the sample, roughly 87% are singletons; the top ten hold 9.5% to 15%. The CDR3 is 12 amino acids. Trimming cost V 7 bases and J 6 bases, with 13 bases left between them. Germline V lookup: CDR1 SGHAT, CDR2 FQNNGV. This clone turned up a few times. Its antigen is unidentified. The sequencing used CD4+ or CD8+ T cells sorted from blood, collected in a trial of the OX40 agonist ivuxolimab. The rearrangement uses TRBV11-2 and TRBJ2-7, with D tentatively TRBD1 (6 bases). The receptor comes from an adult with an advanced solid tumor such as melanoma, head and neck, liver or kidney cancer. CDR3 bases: TGTGCCAGCAACGGACAGCGGCGCGAGCAGTACTTC. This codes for CASNGQRREQYF. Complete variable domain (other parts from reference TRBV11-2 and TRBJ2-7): EAGVAQSPRYKIIEKRQSVAFWCNPISGHATLYWYQQILGQGPKLLIQFQNNGVVDDSQLPKDRFSAERLKGVDSTLKIQPAKLEDSAVYLCASNGQRREQYFGPGTRLTVT.